Below, 17 T cell receptor beta chains from the same sample are listed, as sequenced in a study of CD8 T cells in Susac syndrome. Roughly 0.45 to 1 ug RNA was reverse transcribed with random hexamers. TCRdb re-derived calls from the immunoSEQ multiplex PCR reads in MiXCR, one entry per CDR3 protein. The sample includes fewer than 140,000 distinct CDR3 sequences, approximately 94% of them seen just once. The sequencing sample was made of CD8+ T cells from PBMCs. The receptors here all came from a human donor with Susac syndrome.

The CDR3 protein is CASSLFPLREAGANVLTF. Here the CDR3 DNA reads TGTGCCAGCAGTTTATTCCCTCTTCGTGAGGCTGGGGCCAACGTCCTGACTTTC. V and J are TRBV27 and TRBJ2-6, with D hard to call. The CDR3 has 18 amino acids. Germline V gives CDR1 MNHEY, CDR2 SMNVEV (reference sequence). The V end lost 1 base, the J end lost 2 bases, and 15 bases lay between the germline ends.

This sequence joins TRBV2 and TRBJ2-7; 7 nucleotides match TRBD1. Germline values: CDR1 SNHLY, CDR2 FYNNEI. The ends lost 0 bases at V and 1 base at J; junction bases unmatched: 3. This CDR3 region has 15 residues. The CDR3 DNA follows: TGTGCCAGCAGTGAAGCTCTGGGACAGTCCTACGAGCAGTACTTC. Translated: CASSEALGQSYEQYF. The complete variable domain, with remaining parts taken from reference TRBV2 and TRBJ2-7, reads EPEVTQTPSHQVTQMGQEVILRCVPISNHLYFYWYRQILGQKVEFLVSFYNNEISEKSEIFDDQFSVERPDGSNFTLKIRSTKLEDSAMYFCASSEALGQSYEQYFGPGTRLTVT.

The chain recombines TRBV7-3 with TRBJ2-1; 14 positions agree with TRBD2. The CDR3 extends over 16 amino acids. V lost 5 bases, J lost 6 bases, and 6 bases stayed unmatched. The germline V gene encodes CDR1 SGHTA and CDR2 FQGTGA. CDR3 nucleotides: TGTGCCAGCAGCCCGACTAGCGGGGGGGCCCCCAATGAGCAGTTCTTC. It codes for CASSPTSGGAPNEQFF.

The J gene is TRBJ2-5, the V gene TRBV27, with D possibly matching TRBD1 (5 bases). The length of the CDR3 is 14 residues. V lost 3 bases to trimming and J lost 1 base, with 9 bases between them. CDR1 and CDR2 from the germline V gene are MNHEY and SMNVEV (reference sequence). The CDR3 DNA reads as TGTGCCAGCAGTTTCTCTGGGGCCCAAGAGACCCAGTACTTC. Translating gives CASSFSGAQETQYF.

The gene calls are TRBV15 and TRBJ2-3; the match to TRBD1 covers 8 bases. The V segment lost 1 base and the J segment 1 base; nucleotides outside the gene matches: 4. The CDR3 is made up of 16 amino acids. The germline gives CDR1 LNHNV, CDR2 YYDKDF (reference sequence). The DNA for the CDR3 is TGTGCCACCAGCAGAGTAGGACAGGGCGGCACAGATACGCAGTATTTT. Amino acid sequence: CATSRVGQGGTDTQYF.

This sequence joins TRBV24-1 and TRBJ2-1, with D unclear. Germline assignment: CDR1 KGHDR and CDR2 SFDVKD. The length of the CDR3 is 12 residues. V shed 3 bases and J shed 8 bases, with 7 bases lying between them. CDR3 in amino acids: CATSDAEDEQFF. In DNA form, the CDR3 reads TGTGCCACCAGTGATGCAGAGGATGAGCAGTTCTTC.

The CDR3 region is CSARDLRDYGYTF. The CDR3 coding sequence is TGCAGTGCTAGAGATTTAAGGGACTATGGCTACACCTTC. The J gene is TRBJ1-2, the V gene TRBV20-1; the D is unclear. Trimming left V 0 bases short and J 3 bases short, with 8 bases between. CDR1 and CDR2 (germline): DFQATT, SNEGSKA (reference sequence). There are 13 residues in the CDR3.

The sample holds one count of this clonotype. This chain links TRBV29-1 with TRBJ2-7, with unresolved D. Between the trimmed V and J ends, which lost 3 bases and 0 bases, there was a span of 9 bases. The CDR3 runs 13 residues. Germline V gives CDR1 SQVTM, CDR2 ANQGSEA. The DNA of the CDR3 is TGCAGCGTTGACGGTGGCGGCTCCTACGAGCAGTACTTC. It is translated as CSVDGGGSYEQYF.

The rearrangement joins TRBV2 to TRBJ2-5, with TRBD1 matching 10 bases. CDR1 and CDR2 (germline): SNHLY, FYNNEI. The CDR3 has 16 amino acids. V trimming: 8 bases; J trimming: 4 bases; junction bases outside the gene matches: 13. The CDR3 loop is CASSSPGTGVPETQYF. The CDR3 bases are TGTGCCAGCTCCTCTCCCGGGACAGGGGTCCCAGAGACCCAGTACTTC. The whole variable domain, filled in from reference TRBV2 and TRBJ2-5, reads EPEVTQTPSHQVTQMGQEVILRCVPISNHLYFYWYRQILGQKVEFLVSFYNNEISEKSEIFDDQFSVERPDGSNFTLKIRSTKLEDSAMYFCASSSPGTGVPETQYFGPGTRLLVL.

V gene TRBV9 combines with J gene TRBJ1-6; D is uncertain. This CDR3 comprises 12 residues. With 5 bases removed from V and 7 bases from J, the gap between germline ends came to 7 bases. Germline V gene lookup returns CDR1 SGDLS and CDR2 YYNGEE. CDR3 bases: TGTGCCAGCAGTACAGCCAATTCACCCCTCCACTTT. This translates into CASSTANSPLHF. Using reference TRBV9 and TRBJ1-6 for the parts outside the CDR3, the full variable domain is DSGVTQTPKHLITATGQRVTLRCSPRSGDLSVYWYQQSLDQGLQFLIQYYNGEERAKGNILERFSAQQFPDLHSELNLSSLELGDSALYFCASSTANSPLHFGNGTRLTVT.

The J gene is TRBJ1-1, the V gene TRBV6-2 or TRBV6-3; D might be TRBD1 (5 bases). Trimming shortened V by 6 bases and J by 4 bases, and 15 bases separated the two germline ends. The CDR3 runs to 14 residues. CDR1 MNHEY and CDR2 SVGEGT come from the germline V gene. The CDR3 protein is CASSLHPGGTEAFF. Here the CDR3 DNA reads TGTGCCAGCAGCCTACATCCTGGGGGCACTGAAGCTTTCTTT.

The chain carries TRBV5-1 and TRBJ2-1, with D possibly being TRBD1 (6 bases). V was cut by 2 bases and J by 4 bases, with 13 bases left in between. This CDR3 is built from 15 residues. CDR1 is SGHRS and CDR2 is YFSETQ in the germline V gene. The CDR3, as DNA: TGCGCCAGCAGCTTTTTAAGGGGGTGGTACAATGAGCAGTTCTTC. Translating it yields CASSFLRGWYNEQFF.

The CDR3 spells CASNLGTSSNQPQHF. The CDR3 DNA sequence: TGTGCTAGTAACCTCGGGACATCAAGCAATCAGCCCCAGCATTTT. V and J are TRBV12-5 and TRBJ1-5; D is perhaps TRBD1 (6 bases). The germline V gene encodes CDR1 LGHNT and CDR2 FRNRAP. The CDR3 is 15 amino acids. V lost 8 bases and J lost 1, with 15 bases in between.

The chain recombines TRBV14 with TRBJ1-1; no definite D call. Trimming stripped 1 base from V and 12 bases from J, with 15 bases between. Looked up from germline, CDR1 is SGHDN and CDR2 is FVKESK. CDR3 length: 13 amino acids. The CDR3: CASSQVISFDTFF. The CDR3 DNA reads TGTGCCAGCAGCCAAGTTATTTCCTTTGACACTTTCTTT.

The J gene is TRBJ2-5, the V gene TRBV20-1, with 7 bases lining up with TRBD2. CDR1 is DFQATT and CDR2 is SNEGSKA in the germline V gene (reference sequence). The V segment lost 1 base and the J segment 5 bases; nucleotides outside the gene matches: 4. The CDR3 is 13 amino acids. CDR3 nucleotide sequence: TGCAGTGCTAGAGTTGGGGGGGTCGAGACCCAGTACTTC. Its translation: CSARVGGVETQYF.

The rearrangement joins TRBV27 to TRBJ2-7; TRBD1 aligns across 8 bases. The V gene end was trimmed by 4 bases and the J gene end by 1 base; junction bases not matched to a gene: 6. The CDR3 loop spans 15 amino acids. Germline CDR1 is MNHEY and CDR2 is SMNVEV (reference sequence). CDR3 DNA sequence: TGTGCCAGCAGTTATGGACAGGGCGGATCCTACGAGCAGTACTTC. Encoded protein: CASSYGQGGSYEQYF.

The chain is built from TRBV7-6 and TRBJ2-2, with TRBD2 identical over 13 bases. The CDR3 runs 17 residues. J was trimmed by 2 bases and V by 5 bases; bases with no gene match: 5. The germline V gene encodes CDR1 SGHVS and CDR2 FNYEAQ. CDR3 loop: CASSRGLAGTNTGELFF. Here the CDR3 DNA reads TGTGCCAGCAGCCGGGGACTAGCGGGGACTAACACCGGGGAGCTGTTTTTT. The whole variable domain, remainder taken from reference TRBV7-6 and TRBJ2-2, is GAGVSQSPRYKVTKRGQDVALRCDPISGHVSLYWYRQALGQGPEFLTYFNYEAQQDKSGLPNDRFSAERPEGSISTLTIQRTEQRDSAMYRCASSRGLAGTNTGELFFGEGSRLTVL.